This T cell receptor (beta chain) emerged from a study of molecular identifiers for immune sequencing clone quantification. A single record per CDR3 protein comes from TCRdb applying MiXCR to the PCR reads. Counted here are a few hundred thousand distinct CDR3 sequences, 20% to 25% occurring once; the ten biggest clones make up around 0.84%. The study, taken as a whole, reports: Clones above 20 RNA copies contained over 97% of effector molecules but under 1% of naive ones.

Germline CDR1 and CDR2: MNHEY and SVGEGT. The CDR3 sequence is 14 residues long. Trimming took 5 bases from V and 3 from J, leaving 14 bases between them. This clonotype was seen ten or more times. Its antigen is as yet unknown. Each library that profiled naive CD8 cells came from around 20,000 to 990,000 sorted cells with 10%, 30% or 50% RNA. V gene TRBV6-2 or TRBV6-3 combines with J gene TRBJ2-7; no firm D call. The sequencing sample was made of naive CD8+ T cells from blood, with Jurkat cell RNA spiked in. Documented subset: FACS-sorted CD8+CD4-CCR7+CD45RA+ naive T cells. The TCR was taken from a human donor in good health. Some libraries in this study had Jurkat cell RNA spiked in. The CDR3 DNA sequence: TGTGCCAGCAGTATCTCCGATTGGGTCTACGAGCAGTACTTC. Translating gives CASSISDWVYEQYF.